These 11 T cell receptor beta chains share one sample of origin, sequenced in a study of Graves' ophthalmopathy and Graves' hyperthyroidism. Researchers took RNA transcripts and amplified TCR beta CDR3 regions from them. First-round RT-PCR with HTBI primers preceded a second-round multiplex PCR. One entry per CDR3 protein results from TCRdb running MiXCR on the multiplex PCR reads. Of hundreds of thousands of distinct CDR3 sequences listed, under 25% are singletons. The sequenced sample consisted of peripheral blood. The receptors originated from a woman younger than 35 with stable Graves' hyperthyroidism.

At least ten counts were recorded for this clonotype. This chain uses TRBV9 with TRBJ1-2; 7 bases map to TRBD1. Germline assignment: CDR1 SGDLS and CDR2 YYNGEE. The CDR3 totals 17 residues. J gave up 3 bases and V 0 bases, and 11 bases lay outside the gene matches. This CDR3 reads CASSVGAGGLLDYGYTF. CDR3 nucleotide sequence: TGTGCCAGCAGCGTAGGGGCAGGGGGACTCCTCGACTATGGCTACACCTTC.

CDR3 in DNA: TGTGCCAGCAGAGACCCCTTACAGGGTTCTGTTTACGAGCAGTACTTC. This translates into CASRDPLQGSVYEQYF. This chain uses TRBV6-1 with TRBJ2-7; TRBD1 is a possible D gene (6 bases). In germline, CDR1 is MNHNS, CDR2 SASEGT. This CDR3 contains 16 residues. V lost 6 bases and J 4 bases, leaving 22 bases between the germline ends.

This clonotype was counted many times. The chain carries TRBV29-1 and TRBJ2-7; 7 nucleotides align to TRBD1. With 7 bases clipped from V and 7 bases from J, the junction kept 10 bases outside the gene matches. From germline, CDR1 is SQVTM and CDR2 ANQGSEA. The CDR3 is made up of 12 amino acids. The CDR3 loop is CSAYEGQLEQYF. CDR3 coding DNA: TGCAGCGCTTACGAGGGACAGTTAGAGCAGTACTTC.

The CDR3 region has the DNA TGCGCCAGCAGCCAAGATGGAGGTTATCAGCCCCAGCATTTT. Translation gives CASSQDGGYQPQHF. The gene calls are TRBV4-1 and TRBJ1-5, with D uncertain. Between the trimmed V and J ends, which lost 0 bases and 5 bases, there was a span of 8 bases. Germline V gives CDR1 MGHRA, CDR2 YSYEKL. The CDR3 has 14 amino acids.

The CDR3 bases are TGTGCCAGCAGTTCGAGACAGGGCGGTGTTCAGCCCCAGCATTTT. Translated: CASSSRQGGVQPQHF. The rearrangement joins TRBV6-2 or TRBV6-3 to TRBJ1-5, with 7 nucleotides matching TRBD1. The V gene end was trimmed by 4 bases and the J gene end by 6 bases; junction bases not matched to a gene: 9. This CDR3 is built from 15 residues. Germline V gene lookup returns CDR1 MNHEY and CDR2 SVGEGT.

This clonotype has ten or more counts. This chain links TRBV2 with TRBJ1-5, with D maybe TRBD1 (5 bases). Germline V lookup: CDR1 SNHLY, CDR2 FYNNEI. The CDR3 spans 15 residues. V dropped 2 bases and J dropped 6 bases, with 14 bases sitting between them. The CDR3 DNA sequence: TGTGCCAGCAGTGAATACAAACTAAGGGGTCAGCCCCAGCATTTT. As protein: CASSEYKLRGQPQHF.

This clonotype showed up many times. The rearrangement links TRBV10-3 to TRBJ2-7, with D perhaps matching TRBD1 (5 bases). The CDR3 contains 12 residues. V lost 3 bases and J lost 8, with 11 bases in between. Germline CDR1 ENHRY, CDR2 SYGVKD. CDR3: CAISDRGNKQYF. CDR3 DNA sequence: TGTGCCATCAGTGATAGGGGCAATAAGCAGTACTTC.

This clonotype was detected many times. The chain couples TRBV7-2 to TRBJ1-6; 8 bases agree with TRBD1. The J segment lost 7 bases and the V segment lost 5 bases, leaving 7 bases of the junction unmatched. The CDR3 is 15 amino acids. Germline loops: CDR1 SGHTA, CDR2 FQGNSA. CDR3 sequence reads: CASSLRQGSNSPLHF. In DNA form, the CDR3 reads TGTGCCAGCAGCCTACGACAGGGGTCGAATTCACCCCTCCACTTT. The whole variable domain, filled in from reference TRBV7-2 and TRBJ1-6, reads GAGVSQSPSNKVTEKGKDVELRCDPISGHTALYWYRQSLGQGLEFLIYFQGNSAPDKSGLPSDRFSAERTGGSVSTLTIQRTQQEDSAVYLCASSLRQGSNSPLHFGNGTRLTVT.

This clonotype was seen many times. The gene calls are TRBV2 and TRBJ1-5; D might be TRBD1 (5 bases). The germline V gene has CDR1 SNHLY and CDR2 FYNNEI. There are 14 residues in the CDR3. The V and J ends lost 3 bases and 7 bases respectively, with 13 bases between them. CDR3 bases: TGTGCCAGCAGTGATGCGGCAGGGAGGCAGCCCCAGCATTTT. This encodes CASSDAAGRQPQHF.

The chain has TRBV10-1 and TRBJ2-7; D remains ambiguous. The CDR3 has 11 amino acids. Germline V gives CDR1 WNHNN, CDR2 SYGVQD (reference sequence). V shed 0 bases and J shed 6 bases, with 3 bases lying between them. CDR3 region: CASSESSEQYF. In DNA form, the CDR3 reads TGCGCCAGCAGTGAGTCTAGCGAGCAGTACTTC.

This clonotype occurred many times. The chain employs TRBV6-1 and TRBJ2-2; no definite D call. CDR1 and CDR2 (germline): MNHNS, SASEGT. Between the trimmed V and J ends, which lost 6 bases and 4 bases, there was a span of 9 bases. The CDR3 covers 13 residues. CDR3 DNA: TGTGCCAGCAGCTTTCCGATCACCGGGGAGCTGTTTTTT. This codes for CASSFPITGELFF.